This T cell receptor (beta chain) stems from a study of Tregs in tolerant kidney transplant recipients. Overall study findings and caveats: No direct test of biological reproducibility was done here. Validation in larger populations is needed because few patients were studied.

Recipients received nonmyeloablative bone marrow transplants from related graft donors, with transient mixed chimerism. Thawed PBMCs were FACS-sorted into unstimulated CD4+CD25+CD127- regulatory T cells, CD4+CD25- non-regulatory cells, CD4 and CD8 cells. As concerns this clone: Antigen unknown.

The table came from immunoSEQ multiplex PCR; TCRdb's copy has only in-frame clones and leaves some out. This table has about 50,000 clones, approximately 89% appearing once. The germline V gene encodes CDR1 SGHTA and CDR2 FQGTGA. The CDR3 length is 14 residues. V lost 2 bases, J lost 9 bases, and 16 bases lay in between. This chain uses TRBV7-3 with TRBJ1-1; TRBD1 is a possible D gene (6 bases). The sample consisted of CD8+ T cells from blood (PBMCs), taken 12 months after the transplant. This clonotype was sampled from a human patient who received a combined kidney and bone marrow transplant. Some T cells may be the graft donor's. Here the CDR3 DNA reads TGTGCCAGCAGCTTAGGACAGAGGCCAACAAAAGCTTTCTTT. As protein: CASSLGQRPTKAFF.